The 27 T cell receptor beta chains presented below share a single source sample, sequenced in a study of CD8 T cells in ankylosing spondylitis. TCRdb reprocessed the 5' RACE reads with MiXCR, giving one entry per CDR3 protein. This sample yields about 240,000 distinct CDR3 sequences, of which 8% to 9.5% are seen a single time; 6.8% belongs to the top ten. Material for sequencing was blood, either unsorted or a sorted T cell fraction (not recorded which). All receptors come from a male donor with ankylosing spondylitis or in good health (not recorded which).

In this sample, this clonotype turned up a few times. This chain links TRBV7-2 with TRBJ2-3; D gene uncertain. Germline V gives CDR1 SGHTA, CDR2 FQGNSA. The CDR3 is made up of 13 amino acids. V lost 1 base and J lost 7, with 9 bases in between. The CDR3 sequence is CASSLGGDNTQYF. The CDR3 nucleotides are TGTGCCAGCAGCTTAGGCGGAGACAATACGCAGTATTTT.

The chain employs TRBV11-2 and TRBJ1-6; D is possibly TRBD1 (5 bases). Germline V lookup: CDR1 SGHAT, CDR2 FQNNGV. CDR3 length equals 18 residues. V was trimmed by 5 bases and J by 10 bases, leaving 27 bases between them. The chain's CDR3 is CASSPRARGERPRSPLHF. The CDR3 nucleotides read TGTGCCAGCAGCCCCCGGGCTCGAGGGGAACGTCCTCGGTCACCCCTCCACTTT.

The V gene is TRBV9, the J gene TRBJ1-2; 7 positions agree with TRBD1. Trimming cost V 4 bases and J 6 bases; bases outside gene matches: 18. Germline values: CDR1 SGDLS, CDR2 YYNGEE. This CDR3 region has 17 residues. The CDR3 loop is CASSPQAARTGADGYTF. The CDR3 DNA sequence: TGTGCCAGCAGCCCCCAGGCCGCGCGAACAGGGGCGGATGGCTACACCTTC. The variable domain in full, completed from reference TRBV9 and TRBJ1-2, reads DSGVTQTPKHLITATGQRVTLRCSPRSGDLSVYWYQQSLDQGLQFLIQYYNGEERAKGNILERFSAQQFPDLHSELNLSSLELGDSALYFCASSPQAARTGADGYTFGSGTRLTVV.

In this sample, this clonotype turned up a few times. This CDR3 reads CSGTPGQPTDTQYF. The CDR3 DNA reads TGCAGCGGAACCCCGGGACAACCCACAGATACGCAGTATTTT. V usage is TRBV29-1 and J usage is TRBJ2-3; D possibly corresponds to TRBD1 (6 bases). Trimming took off 7 bases at V and 2 bases at J, with 16 bases between the two ends. The CDR3 is 14 amino acids. Germline V gives CDR1 SQVTM, CDR2 ANQGSEA.

The chain uses TRBV7-6 and TRBJ2-2, with 8 nucleotides matching TRBD2. The CDR3 is 16 residues long. Germline V gene sequence: CDR1 SGHVS, CDR2 FNYEAQ. The junction had 11 bases not matched to a gene; V was cut back by 6 bases and J by 5 bases. The CDR3, as DNA: TGTGCCAGCAGACCGGGGGGGGCAGGGCATACCGGGGAGCTGTTTTTT. Its translation: CASRPGGAGHTGELFF.

The sample holds many counts of this clonotype. V and J are TRBV25-1 and TRBJ1-1, with 7 bases lining up with TRBD1. With 2 bases clipped from V and 0 bases from J, the junction kept 0 bases outside the gene matches. Germline assignment: CDR1 MGHDK and CDR2 SYGVNS. The CDR3 length is 14 residues. The CDR3 protein is CASSEDRVNTEAFF. The CDR3 DNA is TGTGCCAGCAGTGAAGACAGGGTGAACACTGAAGCTTTCTTT.

There are many counts of this clonotype. The rearrangement links TRBV7-9 to TRBJ2-5; the D gene is possibly TRBD2 (5 bases). This CDR3 is 15 amino acids long. V was pared by 7 bases and J by 3 bases, with 18 bases between. Germline CDR1 is SEHNR and CDR2 is FQNEAQ (reference sequence). The CDR3 spells CASTYPGVLEETQYF. The CDR3 DNA reads as TGTGCCAGCACCTATCCCGGGGTTCTTGAAGAGACCCAGTACTTC.

In its sample, this clonotype was seen many times. The chain combines TRBV7-2 with TRBJ2-7; D gene unclear. Trimming left V 0 bases short and J 0 bases short, with 9 bases between. The CDR3 extends over 15 amino acids. The V gene's germline CDR1 is SGHTA and CDR2 FQGNSA. CDR3 protein: CASSLAAPSSYEQYF. The CDR3 DNA sequence: TGTGCCAGCAGCTTAGCGGCGCCGAGCTCCTACGAGCAGTACTTC. Full variable domain (missing parts from reference TRBV7-2 and TRBJ2-7): GAGVSQSPSNKVTEKGKDVELRCDPISGHTALYWYRQSLGQGLEFLIYFQGNSAPDKSGLPSDRFSAERTGGSVSTLTIQRTQQEDSAVYLCASSLAAPSSYEQYFGPGTRLTVT.

This clonotype came up a few times. This may be a read error, as it is one base from a much larger clone. J is TRBJ1-6 and V is TRBV5-4; weak D call: TRBD1 (5 bases). Germline V CDR1 and CDR2: SGHNT, YYREEE (reference sequence). Trimming stripped 0 bases from V and 11 bases from J, with 9 bases between. This CDR3 is built from 13 residues. As DNA, the CDR3 is TGTGCCAGCAGCTTGGTGGGGGATCCACCCCTCCACTTT. This codes for CASSLVGDPPLHF.

This clonotype appeared a few times. V gene TRBV11-2 combines with J gene TRBJ2-1; 8 nucleotides line up with TRBD1. The CDR3 spans 16 residues. Germline V gene lookup returns CDR1 SGHAT and CDR2 FQNNGV. V shed 2 bases and J 7 bases; nucleotides not matched to a gene: 10. The CDR3, as DNA: TGTGCCAGCAGCTTACTACTGCAGGGGGCGCGAAATGAGCAGTTCTTC. Translating it yields CASSLLLQGARNEQFF. The whole variable domain, remainder taken from reference TRBV11-2 and TRBJ2-1, is EAGVAQSPRYKIIEKRQSVAFWCNPISGHATLYWYQQILGQGPKLLIQFQNNGVVDDSQLPKDRFSAERLKGVDSTLKIQPAKLEDSAVYLCASSLLLQGARNEQFFGPGTRLTVL.

In this sample, this clonotype turned up many times. V gene TRBV20-1 combines with J gene TRBJ1-1; D might be TRBD1 (5 bases). This CDR3 has 12 amino acids. V shed 1 base and J shed 10 bases, with 13 bases lying between them. The germline CDR1 and CDR2 sequences are DFQATT and SNEGSKA (reference sequence). CDR3 sequence: CSARGTPRGAFF. The CDR3 bases are TGCAGTGCTAGAGGGACCCCTAGGGGAGCTTTCTTT.

This clonotype was counted many times. This chain connects TRBV12-3 or TRBV12-4 to TRBJ2-3; D call uncertain. CDR3 size: 14 residues. The ends were cut back, 0 bases at V and 3 bases at J, with 7 bases in the middle. The CDR3 DNA is TGTGCCAGCAGTTTAGCGTCCCAGACAGATACGCAGTATTTT. Translating gives CASSLASQTDTQYF.

The V call is TRBV5-1, the J call TRBJ2-7; D is unresolved. With 0 bases removed from V and 5 bases from J, the gap between germline ends came to 12 bases. CDR3 length: 14 residues. Looked up from germline, CDR1 is SGHRS and CDR2 is YFSETQ. CDR3 nucleotide sequence: TGCGCCAGCAGCTTGGAGGCAGTGTTGGACGAGCAGTACTTC. Its protein product is CASSLEAVLDEQYF.

The sample holds many counts of this clonotype. The chain uses TRBV5-1 and TRBJ2-3, with TRBD2 as a possible D gene (6 bases). The CDR3 has 13 amino acids. The germline V gene has CDR1 SGHRS and CDR2 YFSETQ. The V and J ends lost 4 bases and 6 bases respectively, with 12 bases between them. The CDR3 reads CASSEGGRDTQYF. CDR3 nucleotide sequence: TGCGCCAGCAGCGAAGGAGGGCGGGATACGCAGTATTTT.

This clonotype was detected many times. This chain connects TRBV7-9 to TRBJ2-3, with TRBD1 matching 9 bases. This CDR3 spans 16 amino acids. Germline V gene sequence: CDR1 SEHNR, CDR2 FQNEAQ (reference sequence). Unmatched junction bases numbered 9, after V lost 4 bases and J lost 4 bases. The CDR3 DNA sequence: TGTGCCAGCAGCTCGGGACAGGGAGTGTTCTCAGATACGCAGTATTTT. Its protein is CASSSGQGVFSDTQYF.

This clonotype was observed at least ten times. V is TRBV7-8 and J is TRBJ1-2, with a tentative D call TRBD1 (5 bases). CDR1 and CDR2 from the germline V gene are SGHVS and FQNEAQ. The CDR3 loop spans 14 amino acids. Trimming shortened V by 1 base and J by 8 bases, and 14 bases separated the two germline ends. The CDR3 is CASSLGQGGRGYTF. The CDR3 DNA is TGTGCCAGCAGCTTAGGTCAGGGTGGGAGGGGCTACACCTTC.

Worth noting for this clonotype: Possible read error: a much larger clone is one base away. The chain combines TRBV6-1 with TRBJ2-7; D not certain. CDR3 length: 14 amino acids. Germline values: CDR1 MNHNS, CDR2 SASEGT. CDR3 DNA sequence: TGTGCCAGCAGAAACTACCGGGCCATCTACGAGCTGTACTTC. Protein sequence: CASRNYRAIYELYF.

CDR3 protein: CASSSRSGLVDGQETQYF. DNA of the CDR3: TGTGCCAGCAGCAGCCGATCAGGACTAGTCGACGGCCAAGAGACCCAGTACTTC. The rearrangement uses TRBV9 and TRBJ2-5; TRBD2 aligns across 7 bases. The CDR3 length is 18 residues. Trimming removed 4 bases from V and 1 base from J; junction bases left unmatched: 16. Germline assignment: CDR1 SGDLS and CDR2 YYNGEE.

Many counts were recorded for this clonotype. This rearrangement joins TRBV20-1 to TRBJ1-3; TRBD1 agrees at 9 bases. The J segment lost 2 bases and the V segment lost 5 bases, leaving 4 bases of the junction unmatched. Germline-derived CDR1 and CDR2 are DFQATT and SNEGSKA (reference sequence). CDR3 size: 14 residues. The CDR3 sequence: CSALRQGAGNTIYF. The DNA of the CDR3 is TGCAGTGCTCTAAGACAGGGGGCTGGAAACACCATATATTTT.

This clonotype was detected only a few times. The chain has TRBV9 and TRBJ2-7; 9 bases are shared with TRBD1. CDR3 length equals 16 residues. The germline CDR1 and CDR2 sequences are SGDLS and YYNGEE. Germline trimming cut 4 bases from V and 0 bases from J; bases unmatched to any gene: 8. CDR3 sequence reads: CASSPRGGQGSYEQYF. The CDR3 DNA reads as TGTGCCAGCAGCCCCCGTGGGGGACAGGGCTCCTACGAGCAGTACTTC.

The V call is TRBV5-1, the J call TRBJ2-7; 8 bases agree with TRBD1. Germline V gene lookup returns CDR1 SGHRS and CDR2 YFSETQ. Losses at the gene ends were 2 bases for V and 2 bases for J; bases not matched to a gene: 3. CDR3 length: 14 residues. This chain's CDR3 is CASSLQGVAYEQYF. The CDR3 bases are TGCGCCAGCAGCTTACAGGGGGTCGCCTACGAGCAGTACTTC.

The rearrangement links TRBV2 to TRBJ2-1, with a weak D call TRBD1 (5 bases). The CDR3 spans 14 residues. V dropped 8 bases and J dropped 3 bases, with 14 bases sitting between them. Germline V gene data show CDR1 as SNHLY and CDR2 as FYNNEI. CDR3 nucleotides: TGTGCCAGCCGAAAGGGGTCTGACTACAATGAGCAGTTCTTC. This codes for CASRKGSDYNEQFF.

This clonotype was seen many times. The CDR3 loop is CSAGLWNTEAFF. DNA for the CDR3: TGCAGTGCTGGGTTGTGGAACACTGAAGCTTTCTTT. V is TRBV20-1 and J is TRBJ1-1; D unresolved. The CDR3 is 12 residues long. V was clipped by 5 bases and J by 1 base, with 8 bases between them. Germline loops: CDR1 DFQATT, CDR2 SNEGSKA (reference sequence).

This clonotype has ten or more counts. CDR3 residues: CSAIPDTQYF. In nucleotides, the CDR3 is TGCAGTGCTATCCCAGATACGCAGTATTTT. The genes are TRBV20-1 and TRBJ2-3; no definite D call. The V gene lost 4 bases and the J gene lost 4 bases, with 3 bases spanning the gap. The CDR3 totals 10 residues. The germline V gene has CDR1 DFQATT and CDR2 SNEGSKA (reference sequence).

This clonotype was observed a few times. This rearrangement joins TRBV20-1 to TRBJ2-2; D uncertain. Germline-derived CDR1 and CDR2 are DFQATT and SNEGSKA (reference sequence). V was clipped by 0 bases and J by 5 bases, with 7 bases between them. The CDR3 runs 13 residues. CDR3 coding DNA: TGCAGTGCTAGAGATCGTCGAACCGGGGAGCTGTTTTTT. This codes for CSARDRRTGELFF.

This clonotype was seen repeatedly, ten times or more. The V gene is TRBV12-3 or TRBV12-4, the J gene TRBJ2-1, with no clear D. Between the trimmed V and J ends, which lost 5 bases and 0 bases, there was a span of 8 bases. The CDR3 consists of 14 residues. CDR3 nucleotide sequence: TGTGCCAGCAGTAAAACAGCCTCCTACAATGAGCAGTTCTTC. Its translation is CASSKTASYNEQFF.

As regards this clonotype: An end of the junction does not agree with germline; a read error may underlie this. This chain connects TRBV20-1 to TRBJ2-7; 8 bases line up with TRBD1. Germline V gene lookup returns CDR1 DFQATT and CDR2 SNEGSKA (reference sequence). The CDR3 is made up of 14 amino acids. The CDR3 region is CSARDDRGSYEQYF. As DNA, the CDR3 is TGCAGTGCCAGAGACGACAGGGGATCCTACGAGCAGTACTTC.